The clone carrying this T cell receptor (beta chain) was detected once. Sequencing was performed with immunoSEQ multiplex PCR; in TCRdb, only in-frame clones are kept and a portion is missing. The sample shows around 2.5 million clones, roughly 93% of them seen only once. Looked up from germline, CDR1 is SGHRS and CDR2 is YFSETQ. Trimming stripped 3 bases from V and 7 bases from J, with 20 bases between. The CDR3 has 16 residues. These data are taken from a study of shared clonotypes between healthy human individuals. Donors, healthy HIV-negative adults, lacked recent acute infections or vaccinations.

The sample taken for sequencing was naive CD4+ T cells from PBMCs. Subset reported: CD45RA+ positively selected. The rearrangement links TRBV5-1 to TRBJ2-1, with D perhaps TRBD1 or TRBD2 (6 bases each). The sequence was collected from a man between 18 and 29 years old in good health. Some clones in this sample may be carry-over from other donors' samples. CDR3 coding DNA: TGCGCCAGCAGCTCATGGTTGGGGCAGGGGAGGAATGAGCAGTTCTTC. Residues: CASSSWLGQGRNEQFF.